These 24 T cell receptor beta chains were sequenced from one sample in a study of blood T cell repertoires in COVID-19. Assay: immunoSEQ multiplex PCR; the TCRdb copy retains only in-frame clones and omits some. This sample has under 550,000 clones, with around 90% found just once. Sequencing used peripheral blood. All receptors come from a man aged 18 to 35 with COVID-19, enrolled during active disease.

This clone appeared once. The CDR3 spells CASSPLTGEHTEAFF. The CDR3 DNA follows: TGTGCCAGCTCACCTCTGACAGGGGAACACACTGAAGCTTTCTTT. This chain joins TRBV18 and TRBJ1-1; TRBD1 aligns across 8 bases. Germline values: CDR1 KGHSH, CDR2 LQKENI. The CDR3 runs to 15 residues. Trimming took 3 bases from V and 3 from J; bases not matched to a gene: 6.

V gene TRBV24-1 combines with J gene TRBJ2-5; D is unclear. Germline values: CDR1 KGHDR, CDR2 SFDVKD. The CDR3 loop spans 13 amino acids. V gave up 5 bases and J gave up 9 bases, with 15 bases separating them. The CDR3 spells CATSGTPSEAQYF. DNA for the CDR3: TGTGCCACCAGTGGAACTCCGTCCGAGGCCCAGTACTTC.

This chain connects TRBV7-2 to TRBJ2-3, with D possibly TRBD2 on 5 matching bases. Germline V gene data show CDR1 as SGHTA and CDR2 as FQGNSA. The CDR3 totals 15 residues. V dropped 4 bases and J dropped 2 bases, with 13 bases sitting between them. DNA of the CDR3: TGTGCCAGCAGCTCTTTGGGGAGTTCCACAGATACGCAGTATTTT. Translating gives CASSSLGSSTDTQYF.

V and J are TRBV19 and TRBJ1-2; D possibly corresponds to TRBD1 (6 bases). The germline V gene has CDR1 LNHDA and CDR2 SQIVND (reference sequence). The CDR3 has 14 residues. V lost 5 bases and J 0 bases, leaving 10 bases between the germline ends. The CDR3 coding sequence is TGTGCCAGTAGTGCGGACAGAACTAACTATGGCTACACCTTC. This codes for CASSADRTNYGYTF. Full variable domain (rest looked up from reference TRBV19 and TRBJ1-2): DGGITQSPKYLFRKEGQNVTLSCEQNLNHDAMYWYRQDPGQGLRLIYYSQIVNDFQKGDIAEGYSVSREKKESFPLTVTSAQKNPTAFYLCASSADRTNYGYTFGSGTRLTVV.

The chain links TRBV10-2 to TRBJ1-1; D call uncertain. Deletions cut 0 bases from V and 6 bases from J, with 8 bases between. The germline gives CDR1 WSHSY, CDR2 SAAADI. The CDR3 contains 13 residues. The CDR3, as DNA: TGCGCCAGCAGTGAGTCGACTCGGGCTGAAGCTTTCTTT. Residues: CASSESTRAEAFF.

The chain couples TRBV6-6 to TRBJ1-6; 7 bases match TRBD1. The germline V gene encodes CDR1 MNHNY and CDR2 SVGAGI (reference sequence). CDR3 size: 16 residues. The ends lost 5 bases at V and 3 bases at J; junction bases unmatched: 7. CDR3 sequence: CASSRMGQIYNSPLHF. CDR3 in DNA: TGTGCCAGCAGTCGAATGGGACAGATCTATAATTCACCCCTCCACTTT.

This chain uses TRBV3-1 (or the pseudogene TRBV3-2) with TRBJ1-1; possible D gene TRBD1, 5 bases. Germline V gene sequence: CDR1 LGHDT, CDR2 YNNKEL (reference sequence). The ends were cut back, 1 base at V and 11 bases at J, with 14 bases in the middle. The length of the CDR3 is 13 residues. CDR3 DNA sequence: TGTGCCAGCAGCCAAGCTCAGGGAGGGAGGGCTTTCTTT. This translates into CASSQAQGGRAFF.

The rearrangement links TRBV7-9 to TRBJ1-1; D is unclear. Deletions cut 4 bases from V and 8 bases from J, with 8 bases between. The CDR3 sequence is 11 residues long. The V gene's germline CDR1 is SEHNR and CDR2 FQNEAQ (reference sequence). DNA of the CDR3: TGTGCCAGCAGCTATGGCTCGGAAGCTTTCTTT. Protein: CASSYGSEAFF.

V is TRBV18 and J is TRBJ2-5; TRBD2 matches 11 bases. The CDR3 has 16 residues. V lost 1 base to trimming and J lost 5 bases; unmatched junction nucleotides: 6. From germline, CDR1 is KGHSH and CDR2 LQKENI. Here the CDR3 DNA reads TGTGCCAGCTCACCACTGTCGACTAGCGGGGATGAGACCCAGTACTTC. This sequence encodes CASSPLSTSGDETQYF.

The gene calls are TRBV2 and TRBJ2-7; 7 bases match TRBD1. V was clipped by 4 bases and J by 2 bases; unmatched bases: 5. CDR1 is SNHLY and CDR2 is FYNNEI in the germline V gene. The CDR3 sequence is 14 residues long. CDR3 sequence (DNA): TGTGCCAGCAGTGGAGGACAGGCCCCCTACGAGCAGTACTTC. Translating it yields CASSGGQAPYEQYF.

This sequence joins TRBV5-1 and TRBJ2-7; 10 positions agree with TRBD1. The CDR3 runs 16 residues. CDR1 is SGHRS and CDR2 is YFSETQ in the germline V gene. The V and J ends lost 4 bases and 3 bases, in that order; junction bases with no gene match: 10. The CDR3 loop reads CASSTGQGVQLYEQYF. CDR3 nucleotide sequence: TGCGCCAGCAGCACAGGACAGGGGGTCCAACTCTACGAGCAGTACTTC.

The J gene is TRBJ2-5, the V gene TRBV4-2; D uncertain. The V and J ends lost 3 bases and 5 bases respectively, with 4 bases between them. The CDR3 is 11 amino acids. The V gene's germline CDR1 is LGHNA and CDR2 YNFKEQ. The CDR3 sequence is CASSHRETQYF. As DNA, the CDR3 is TGTGCCAGCAGCCATCGGGAGACCCAGTACTTC.

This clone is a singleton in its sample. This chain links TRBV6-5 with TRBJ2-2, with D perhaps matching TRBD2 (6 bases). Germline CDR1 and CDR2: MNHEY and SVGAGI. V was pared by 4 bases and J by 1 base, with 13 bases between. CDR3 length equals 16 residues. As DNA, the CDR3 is TGTGCCAGCAGTTCGGGACTCTTACAGAACACCGGGGAGCTGTTTTTT. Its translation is CASSSGLLQNTGELFF.

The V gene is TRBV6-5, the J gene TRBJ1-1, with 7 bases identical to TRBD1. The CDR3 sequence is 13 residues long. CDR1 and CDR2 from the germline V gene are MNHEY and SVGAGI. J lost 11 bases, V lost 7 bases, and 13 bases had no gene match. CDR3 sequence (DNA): TGTGCCAGCACCCGACAGGGTGGCATGGGGGCTTTCTTT. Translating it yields CASTRQGGMGAFF.

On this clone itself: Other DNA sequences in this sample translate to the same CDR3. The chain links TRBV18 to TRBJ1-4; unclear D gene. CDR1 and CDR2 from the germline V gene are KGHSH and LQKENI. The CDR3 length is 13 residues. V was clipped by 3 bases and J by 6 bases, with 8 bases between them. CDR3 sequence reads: CASSPGRDEKLFF. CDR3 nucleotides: TGTGCCAGCTCACCGGGGAGGGATGAAAAACTGTTTTTT.

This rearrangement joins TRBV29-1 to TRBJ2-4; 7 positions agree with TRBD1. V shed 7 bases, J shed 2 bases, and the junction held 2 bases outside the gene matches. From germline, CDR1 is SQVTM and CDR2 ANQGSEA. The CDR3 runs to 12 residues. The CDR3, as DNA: TGCAGCGGGGGACAGTCCAAAAACATTCAGTACTTC. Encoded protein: CSGGQSKNIQYF.

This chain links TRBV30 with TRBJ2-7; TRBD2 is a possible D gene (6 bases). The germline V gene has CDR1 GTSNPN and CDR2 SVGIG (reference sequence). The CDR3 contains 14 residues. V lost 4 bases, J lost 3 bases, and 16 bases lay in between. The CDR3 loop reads CAWMRSSGGYEQYF. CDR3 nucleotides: TGTGCCTGGATGCGTTCTTCCGGGGGCTACGAGCAGTACTTC.

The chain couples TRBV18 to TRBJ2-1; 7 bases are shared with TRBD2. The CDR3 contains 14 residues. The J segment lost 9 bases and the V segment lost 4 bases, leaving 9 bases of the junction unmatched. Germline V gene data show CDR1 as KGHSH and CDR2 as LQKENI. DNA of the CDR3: TGTGCCAGCTCACGGGATCAGGGAGGGAGTGAGCAGTTCTTC. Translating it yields CASSRDQGGSEQFF.

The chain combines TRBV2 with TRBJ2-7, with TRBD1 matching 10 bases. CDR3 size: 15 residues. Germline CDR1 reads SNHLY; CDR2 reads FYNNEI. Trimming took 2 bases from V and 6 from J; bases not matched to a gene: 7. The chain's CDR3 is CASSELRTGGGEQYF. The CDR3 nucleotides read TGTGCCAGCAGTGAACTTCGGACAGGGGGGGGCGAGCAGTACTTC. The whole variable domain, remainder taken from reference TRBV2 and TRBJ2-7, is EPEVTQTPSHQVTQMGQEVILRCVPISNHLYFYWYRQILGQKVEFLVSFYNNEISEKSEIFDDQFSVERPDGSNFTLKIRSTKLEDSAMYFCASSELRTGGGEQYFGPGTRLTVT.

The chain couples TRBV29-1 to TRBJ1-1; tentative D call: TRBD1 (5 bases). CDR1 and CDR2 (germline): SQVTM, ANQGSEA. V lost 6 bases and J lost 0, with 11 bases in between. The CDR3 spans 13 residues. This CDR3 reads CSVAGRMNTEAFF. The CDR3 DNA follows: TGCAGCGTGGCGGGACGTATGAACACTGAAGCTTTCTTT.

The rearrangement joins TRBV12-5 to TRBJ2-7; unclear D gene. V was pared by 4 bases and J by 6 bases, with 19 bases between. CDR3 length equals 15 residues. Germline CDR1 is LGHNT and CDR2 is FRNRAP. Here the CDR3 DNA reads TGTGCTAGTGGTTGCATATTCGACTCCTTCTGCGAGCAGTACTTC. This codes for CASGCIFDSFCEQYF.

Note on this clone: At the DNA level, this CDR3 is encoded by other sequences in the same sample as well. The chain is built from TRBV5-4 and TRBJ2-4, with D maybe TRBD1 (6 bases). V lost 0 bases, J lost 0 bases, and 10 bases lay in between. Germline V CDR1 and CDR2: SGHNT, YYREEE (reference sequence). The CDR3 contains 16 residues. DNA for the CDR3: TGTGCCAGCAGCTTGGGGCAGGGGATAGCCAAAAACATTCAGTACTTC. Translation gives CASSLGQGIAKNIQYF.

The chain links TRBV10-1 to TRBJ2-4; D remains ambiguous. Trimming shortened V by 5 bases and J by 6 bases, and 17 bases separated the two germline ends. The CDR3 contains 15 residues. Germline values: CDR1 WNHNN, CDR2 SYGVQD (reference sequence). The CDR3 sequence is CASSLTPGPVNIQYF. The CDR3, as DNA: TGCGCCAGCAGTTTGACACCCGGTCCTGTAAACATTCAGTACTTC.

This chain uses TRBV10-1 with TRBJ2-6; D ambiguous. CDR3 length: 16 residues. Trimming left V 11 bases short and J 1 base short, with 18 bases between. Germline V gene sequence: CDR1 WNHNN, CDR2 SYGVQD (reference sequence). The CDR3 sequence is CAPPLGPHSGANVLTF. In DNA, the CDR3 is TGCGCCCCCCCCCTGGGCCCCCATTCTGGGGCCAACGTCCTGACTTTC.